The clone carrying this T cell receptor beta chain was counted at least ten times. The target antigen is unknown. Per germline, CDR1 SEHNR and CDR2 FQNEAQ (reference sequence). The V segment lost 5 bases and the J segment 2 bases; nucleotides outside the gene matches: 5. The CDR3 totals 14 residues. This sample was taken from a study of early T cells in non-severe SARS-CoV-2 infection. For the study at large: Sequenced material consisted of bulk RNA (from unsorted whole blood), and chains were unpaired.

Study-level findings and limits: Matches to VDJdb favored anti-spike CD8 responses and missed private and CD4 specificities.

The TCR library protocol was used to attach unique molecular identifiers. These identifiers were attached to individual cDNA molecules. TCRdb used MiXCR to reprocess the 5' RACE reads, holding one entry per CDR3 protein. The sample shows 45,000 to 55,000 distinct CDR3 sequences, less than 15% of them seen only once. The receptor was isolated from an adult who was a healthcare worker with PCR-confirmed SARS-CoV-2 infection or an uninfected control (not recorded which). The chain couples TRBV7-9 to TRBJ2-7; 8 bases agree with TRBD1. The sample comprised whole blood. CDR3 coding DNA: TGTGCCAGCAGCCGGACAGGGCCCACCTACGAGCAGTACTTC. Translating gives CASSRTGPTYEQYF.